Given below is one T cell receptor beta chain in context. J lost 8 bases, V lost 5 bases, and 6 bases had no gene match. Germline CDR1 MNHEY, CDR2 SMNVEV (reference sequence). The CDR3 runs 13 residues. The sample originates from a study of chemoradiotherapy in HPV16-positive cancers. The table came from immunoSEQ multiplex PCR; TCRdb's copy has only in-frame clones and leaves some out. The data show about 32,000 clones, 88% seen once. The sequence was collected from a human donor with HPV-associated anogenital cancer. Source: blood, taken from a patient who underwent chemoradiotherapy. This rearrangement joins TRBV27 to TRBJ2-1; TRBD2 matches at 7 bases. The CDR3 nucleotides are TGTGCCAGCAGTCTAGCGGTTGGATATGAGCAGTTCTTC. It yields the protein CASSLAVGYEQFF.